A single sample is the source of the 9 T cell receptor beta chains below, sequenced in a study of OX40 agonist ivuxolimab in advanced cancers. The assay was immunoSEQ multiplex PCR, and TCRdb's table has in-frame clones only and misses some. The sample contains tens of thousands of clones, 86% of which appear only once. The sample was CD4+ or CD8+ T cells sorted from blood, taken in a trial of the OX40 agonist ivuxolimab. The source is an adult with an advanced solid tumor such as melanoma, head and neck, liver or kidney cancer.

The J gene is TRBJ2-7, the V gene TRBV28; 9 bases line up with TRBD2. The trim removed 5 bases at V and 7 bases at J, leaving 6 bases unmatched. CDR1 is MDHEN, CDR2 SYDVKM, per germline. CDR3 length equals 13 residues. As DNA, the CDR3 is TGTGCCAGCAGTCTAGGGACTAGCAATGAGCAGTACTTC. The encoded protein is CASSLGTSNEQYF.

The V and J genes are TRBV6-5 and TRBJ2-7; 7 bases fit TRBD2. The germline V gene has CDR1 MNHEY and CDR2 SVGAGI. With V trimmed by 0 bases and J by 4 bases, 6 bases remained unmatched. The CDR3 runs to 15 residues. CDR3 in amino acids: CASSYSPAGAYEQYF. The CDR3 bases are TGTGCCAGCAGTTACTCCCCTGCGGGAGCATACGAGCAGTACTTC.

V is TRBV27 and J is TRBJ1-1; D possibly corresponds to TRBD1 (5 bases). Between the trimmed V and J ends, which lost 6 bases and 1 base, there was a span of 12 bases. The CDR3 runs 14 residues. The germline gives CDR1 MNHEY, CDR2 SMNVEV (reference sequence). The CDR3 sequence: CASSPRGANTEAFF. The CDR3 nucleotides read TGTGCCAGCAGCCCTCGTGGGGCGAACACTGAAGCTTTCTTT.

This chain joins TRBV28 and TRBJ2-2; D is undetermined. Trimming took 2 bases from V and 7 from J, leaving 11 bases between them. CDR3 length equals 14 residues. Germline V CDR1 and CDR2: MDHEN, SYDVKM. In nucleotides, the CDR3 is TGTGCCAGCAGTTTAATTGGGTCTGGCGGGGAGCTGTTTTTT. Its protein product is CASSLIGSGGELFF.

V is TRBV29-1 and J is TRBJ2-7; TRBD2 agrees at 8 bases. Losses at the gene ends were 6 bases for V and 3 bases for J; bases not matched to a gene: 4. This CDR3 has 12 amino acids. The germline V gene encodes CDR1 SQVTM and CDR2 ANQGSEA. The CDR3 DNA reads as TGCAGCGTGAGCGGGGGAATCTACGAGCAGTACTTC. The encoded protein is CSVSGGIYEQYF.

This rearrangement joins TRBV9 to TRBJ2-5; 8 nucleotides match TRBD1. The J call is doubtful: the DNA matches TRBJ2-7 better. Germline CDR1 reads SGDLS; CDR2 reads YYNGEE. This CDR3 is 15 amino acids long. The CDR3, as DNA: TGTGCCAGCAGCGTAGGACAGGGGTTCTCCTACGAGCAGTACTTC. Protein: CASSVGQGFSYEQYF.

The chain uses TRBV27 and TRBJ2-3, with TRBD1 matching 7 bases. Unmatched junction bases numbered 3, after V lost 5 bases and J lost 1 base. This CDR3 has 14 amino acids. The germline gives CDR1 MNHEY, CDR2 SMNVEV (reference sequence). The CDR3 bases are TGTGCCAGCAGTCGGACAGGACGCACAGATACGCAGTATTTT. It encodes CASSRTGRTDTQYF.

The chain joins TRBV9 to TRBJ2-5, with no clear D. Trimming took off 3 bases at V and 2 bases at J, with 14 bases between the two ends. The CDR3 runs to 15 residues. From germline, CDR1 is SGDLS and CDR2 YYNGEE. CDR3 bases: TGTGCCAGCAGCGCGACCCGGGCCCAACAAGAGACCCAGTACTTC. Translating it yields CASSATRAQQETQYF. The full variable domain, in which reference TRBV9 and TRBJ2-5 provide the parts outside the CDR3, is DSGVTQTPKHLITATGQRVTLRCSPRSGDLSVYWYQQSLDQGLQFLIQYYNGEERAKGNILERFSAQQFPDLHSELNLSSLELGDSALYFCASSATRAQQETQYFGPGTRLLVL.

The rearrangement joins TRBV28 to TRBJ2-6, with D maybe TRBD1 (6 bases). Germline CDR1 reads MDHEN; CDR2 reads SYDVKM. The CDR3 consists of 19 residues. Trimming removed 2 bases from V and 1 base from J, with 18 bases in between. The CDR3: CASSLGWAGVRSGANVLTF. The CDR3 nucleotides are TGTGCCAGCAGTTTAGGGTGGGCAGGGGTACGATCTGGGGCCAACGTCCTGACTTTC.